This TCR beta chain was captured by sequencing in a study of blood T cell repertoires in COVID-19. About the study: The United States, Italy and Spain supplied acute and convalescent COVID-19 samples. From T cells, B-cell-depleted T cells, or PBMCs came the material, which was cDNA or gDNA.

Original processing methods: It was from reference gene primer amplification that nucleated cell counts were estimated. Assay: immunoSEQ multiplex PCR; the TCRdb copy retains only in-frame clones and omits some. From that table come the V and J calls and clone size; the DNA was used to work out D and trimming. The sample consists of roughly 120,000 clones, about 80% of them appearing once. Sequencing used peripheral blood. This receptor was identified in a man between 65 and 79 years old with acute or convalescent COVID-19.

The CDR3 loop is CASSNFGPEQFF. CDR3 coding DNA: TGTGCCAGCAGTAATTTCGGTCCTGAGCAGTTCTTC. V is TRBV6-5 and J is TRBJ2-1; D is unclear. The CDR3 is made up of 12 amino acids. From germline, CDR1 is MNHEY and CDR2 SVGAGI. V was clipped by 5 bases and J by 9 bases, with 11 bases between them.